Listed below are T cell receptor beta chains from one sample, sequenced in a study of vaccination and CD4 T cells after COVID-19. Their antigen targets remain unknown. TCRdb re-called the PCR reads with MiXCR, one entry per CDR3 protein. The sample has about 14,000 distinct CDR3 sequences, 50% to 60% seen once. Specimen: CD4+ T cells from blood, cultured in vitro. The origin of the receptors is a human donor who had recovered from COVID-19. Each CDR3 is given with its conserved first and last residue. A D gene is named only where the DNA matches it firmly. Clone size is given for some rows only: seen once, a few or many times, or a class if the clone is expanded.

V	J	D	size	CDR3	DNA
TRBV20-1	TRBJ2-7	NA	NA	CSAIYQRQPPGEQYF	TGCAGTGCTATTTACCAGCGCCAACCTCCCGGCGAGCAGTACTTC
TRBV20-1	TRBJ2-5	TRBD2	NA	CSAPGTSGELQETQYF	TGCAGTGCCCCCGGGACTAGCGGGGAACTCCAAGAGACCCAGTACTTC
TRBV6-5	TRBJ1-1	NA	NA	CASSYRDKNTEAFF	TGTGCCAGCAGTTACCGGGACAAGAACACTGAAGCTTTCTTT
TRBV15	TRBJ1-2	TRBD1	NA	CATSRADRGYGYTF	TGTGCCACCAGCAGAGCCGACAGGGGCTATGGCTACACCTTC
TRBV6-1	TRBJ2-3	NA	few	CASSRSDTQYF	TGTGCCAGCAGTCGTAGCGATACGCAGTATTTT
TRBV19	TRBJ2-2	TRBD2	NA	CASSIDLGRGIGGELFF	TGTGCCAGTAGTATAGATCTAGGGAGGGGCATAGGCGGGGAGCTGTTTTTT
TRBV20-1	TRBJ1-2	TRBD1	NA	CSARGTGSNYGYTF	TGCAGTGCTAGGGGGACAGGCTCTAACTATGGCTACACCTTC
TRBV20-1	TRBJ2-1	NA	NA	CSANSGSSSYNEQFF	TGCAGTGCTAACTCCGGGAGCAGCTCCTACAATGAGCAGTTCTTC
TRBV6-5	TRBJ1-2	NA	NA	CASSYGRNYGYTF	TGTGCCAGCAGTTATGGGAGGAACTATGGCTACACCTTC
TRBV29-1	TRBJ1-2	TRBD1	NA	CSAGPQGVGYTF	TGCAGCGCGGGACCGCAGGGGGTTGGCTACACCTTC
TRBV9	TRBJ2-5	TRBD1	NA	CASSVGGQGKETQYF	TGTGCCAGCAGCGTAGGGGGACAGGGGAAAGAGACCCAGTACTTC
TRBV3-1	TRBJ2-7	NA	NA	CASSQDKLAFRSYEQYF	TGTGCCAGCAGCCAAGATAAGCTCGCCTTCAGATCCTACGAGCAGTACTTC
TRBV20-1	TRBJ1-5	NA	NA	CSAPVFGNQPQHF	TGCAGTGCTCCGGTATTCGGCAATCAGCCCCAGCATTTT
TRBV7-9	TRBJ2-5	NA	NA	CASSSRDGHQETQYF	TGTGCCAGCAGCTCCCGGGACGGTCACCAAGAGACCCAGTACTTC
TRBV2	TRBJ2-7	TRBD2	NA	CASTREGRDEQYF	TGTGCCAGCACGCGGGAGGGCAGAGACGAGCAGTACTTC
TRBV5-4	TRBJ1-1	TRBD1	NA	CATRSPGQPGGAFF	TGTGCCACTAGATCGCCGGGACAGCCAGGAGGAGCTTTCTTT
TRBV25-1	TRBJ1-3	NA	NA	CASNPSPGRYSGNTIYF	TGTGCCAGCAATCCCTCCCCGGGACGGTACTCTGGAAACACCATATATTTT
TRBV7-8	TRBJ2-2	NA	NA	CASSLMNTGELFF	TGTGCCAGCAGCTTGATGAACACCGGGGAGCTGTTTTTT
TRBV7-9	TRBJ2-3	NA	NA	CASSLANRDTQYF	TGCGCCAGCAGCTTGGCCAATCGGGATACGCAGTATTTT
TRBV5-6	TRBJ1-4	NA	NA	CASSAAGDEKLFF	TGTGCCAGCAGCGCGGCGGGGGATGAAAAACTGTTTTTT
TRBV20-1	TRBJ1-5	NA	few	CSARPGGQEAQPQHF	TGCAGTGCTAGACCCGGGGGCCAAGAAGCTCAGCCCCAGCATTTT
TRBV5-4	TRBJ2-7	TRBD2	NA	CASSNRVLAANYEQYF	TGTGCCAGCAGCAACAGAGTACTAGCGGCAAACTACGAGCAGTACTTC
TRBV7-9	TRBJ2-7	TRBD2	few	CASSLGQGGTYEQYF	TGTGCCAGCAGCTTAGGGCAGGGAGGGACCTACGAGCAGTACTTC